A selection of T cell receptor beta chains follows, all from one sample in a study of glioma-infiltrating T cells after dendritic cell vaccination. Sequencing was performed with immunoSEQ multiplex PCR; in TCRdb, only in-frame clones are kept and a portion is missing. The table shows roughly 90,000 clones, with approximately 90% occurring only once. Sequencing was performed on blood, taken before dendritic cell vaccination. Receptors were obtained from a human donor with glioblastoma. CDR3s include the opening cysteine and the closing phenylalanine or tryptophan. The D gene is left open where the match is weak. For some rows the clone size is stated as once, few or many, or as a class when expanded; others skip it.

D | J | V | size | CDR3 | DNA
NA | TRBJ2-5 | TRBV20-1 | NA | CSARERGTQYF | TGCAGTGCTAGAGAGAGAGGGACCCAGTACTTC
NA | TRBJ2-1 | TRBV5-6 | NA | CASSLGLYNEQFF | TGTGCCAGCAGCTTGGGTCTGTACAATGAGCAGTTCTTC
NA | TRBJ2-3 | TRBV5-1 | NA | CASSPQLPTDTQYF | TGCGCCAGCAGCCCCCAACTACCCACAGATACGCAGTATTTT
TRBD2 | TRBJ2-3 | TRBV5-4 | NA | CASSDSGGALGDTQYF | TGTGCCAGCAGCGATAGCGGGGGGGCCTTAGGAGATACGCAGTATTTT
TRBD1 | TRBJ2-3 | TRBV6-4 | NA | CASCFRDRGVTDTQYF | TGTGCCAGCTGTTTTAGAGACAGGGGCGTCACAGATACGCAGTATTTT
TRBD2 | TRBJ2-3 | TRBV7-9 | NA | CASSVRPGLAADTQYF | TGTGCCAGCTCTGTTCGACCGGGACTAGCGGCAGATACGCAGTATTTT
NA | TRBJ2-2 | TRBV5-6 | NA | CASSFGVTNTGELFF | TGTGCCAGCAGCTTCGGGGTCACAAACACCGGGGAGCTGTTTTTT
NA | TRBJ2-7 | TRBV4-3 | NA | CASSQDGGPRGNYEQYF | TGCGCCAGCAGCCAAGATGGGGGACCGCGGGGAAACTACGAGCAGTACTTC
TRBD2 | TRBJ2-7 | TRBV7-2 | once | CASSAGLAGAYEQYF | TGTGCCAGCAGCGCGGGACTAGCGGGAGCCTACGAGCAGTACTTC
NA | TRBJ2-5 | TRBV10-3 | NA | CAISDQAGEETQYF | TGTGCCATCAGTGATCAGGCAGGGGAAGAGACCCAGTACTTC
TRBD1 | TRBJ1-1 | TRBV28 | NA | CASSLRDRMNTEAFF | TGTGCCAGCAGTTTAAGGGACAGAATGAACACTGAAGCTTTCTTT
TRBD2 | TRBJ2-1 | TRBV9 | NA | CASSYGGERYNEQFF | TGTGCCAGCAGCTATGGGGGGGAGAGATACAATGAGCAGTTCTTC
TRBD2 | TRBJ2-5 | TRBV5-3 | NA | CARSHTGTNNNQETQYF | TGTGCCAGAAGCCATACCGGGACTAACAACAACCAAGAGACCCAGTACTTC
NA | TRBJ2-1 | TRBV27 | NA | CASSLYPYNEQFF | TGTGCCAGCAGTTTATATCCTTACAATGAGCAGTTCTTC
TRBD1 | TRBJ1-2 | TRBV6-5 | NA | CASSSSTGGGVYGYTF | TGTGCCAGCAGTTCGTCAACAGGGGGCGGTGTCTATGGCTACACCTTC
TRBD2 | TRBJ2-3 | TRBV7-6 | NA | CASTSGGPSTDTQYF | TGTGCCAGCACGTCGGGGGGGCCGAGCACAGATACGCAGTATTTT
TRBD2 | TRBJ2-7 | TRBV28 | NA | CASSAGLAGVEQYF | TGTGCCAGCAGTGCGGGACTAGCGGGAGTCGAGCAGTACTTC
TRBD2 | TRBJ2-7 | TRBV13 | NA | CASSPRGGKGWGEQYF | TGTGCCAGCAGCCCCCGGGGGGGGAAAGGGTGGGGCGAGCAGTACTTC
NA | TRBJ2-1 | TRBV19 | NA | CASSIQTLDYLYPQYNEQFF | TGTGCCAGTAGTATCCAAACTTTGGACTACCTATACCCCCAATACAATGAGCAGTTCTTC
NA | TRBJ2-7 | TRBV9 | NA | CASSPGGYEQYF | TGTGCCAGCAGCCCTGGAGGGTACGAGCAGTACTTC